The 29 T cell receptor beta chains presented below share a single source sample, sequenced in a study of cytomegalovirus exposure and HLA in healthy donors. The PCR was carried out with 60 Vbeta primers and 13 Jbeta primers. Profiling relied on immunoSEQ multiplex PCR, and the TCRdb table lists in-frame clones only, not all of them. Here the sample spans 150,000 or so clones, roughly 70% being singletons. The sequencing input was PBMCs. These receptors all stem from a man younger than 45 in good health and CMV-seropositive.

The chain couples TRBV10-3 to TRBJ2-1; TRBD1 might be the D (5 bases). The germline V gene has CDR1 ENHRY and CDR2 SYGVKD. The V and J ends lost 11 bases and 7 bases respectively, with 18 bases between them. The CDR3 spans 13 residues. Here the CDR3 DNA reads TGTGCCGTCAAAGGGGCTAGTGGTAATGAGCAGTTCTTC. Translating it yields CAVKGASGNEQFF.

The chain employs TRBV27 and TRBJ2-5; D might be TRBD2 (6 bases). The germline V and J ends were trimmed by 6 bases and 1 base, with 15 bases remaining between them. The CDR3 is 15 residues long. CDR1 and CDR2 (germline): MNHEY, SMNVEV (reference sequence). The CDR3 DNA reads as TGTGCCAGCAGCCCCCGCGGGGTTCCCCAAGAGACCCAGTACTTC. Amino acids: CASSPRGVPQETQYF.

Only one count was recorded for this clone. The chain uses TRBV15 and TRBJ2-5, with TRBD2 identical over 9 bases. V dropped 1 base and J dropped 4; count of bases not matched to a gene: 13. This CDR3 has 18 residues. In germline, CDR1 is LNHNV, CDR2 YYDKDF (reference sequence). CDR3 in DNA: TGTGCCACCAGCAGAGGCTCTTCGGCGGGAGGGGGGAGAGAGACCCAGTACTTC. Translated: CATSRGSSAGGGRETQYF.

The V gene is TRBV4-2, the J gene TRBJ2-2, with 12 bases fitting TRBD2. Unmatched junction bases numbered 6, after V lost 0 bases and J lost 7 bases. The CDR3 sequence is 17 residues long. From germline, CDR1 is LGHNA and CDR2 YNFKEQ. The CDR3 nucleotides are TGTGCCAGCAGCCAAGATGGACTAGCGGGGTTGAGCGGGGAGCTGTTTTTT. This sequence encodes CASSQDGLAGLSGELFF.

The chain employs TRBV6-5 and TRBJ2-3, with D perhaps matching TRBD2 (5 bases). V was clipped by 6 bases and J by 0 bases, with 10 bases between them. The CDR3 totals 14 residues. Germline V gives CDR1 MNHEY, CDR2 SVGAGI. In DNA, the CDR3 is TGTGCCAGCAGCGAGGGATATAGCACAGATACGCAGTATTTT. Translation gives CASSEGYSTDTQYF.

In DNA, the CDR3 is TGCGCCAGCAGGCAGTCGAACACTGAAGCTTTCTTT. Protein: CASRQSNTEAFF. The chain links TRBV10-2 to TRBJ1-1; D call uncertain. With 6 bases removed from V and 1 base from J, the gap between germline ends came to 6 bases. Germline V lookup: CDR1 WSHSY, CDR2 SAAADI. The CDR3 loop spans 12 amino acids.

This CDR3 is CASSLAGTYYGYGYTF. The CDR3 nucleotides read TGTGCCAGCAGCTTAGCCGGGACTTATTACGGCTATGGCTACACCTTC. This rearrangement joins TRBV7-8 to TRBJ1-2; D may be TRBD1 (5 bases). Germline V CDR1 and CDR2: SGHVS, FQNEAQ. The CDR3 is made up of 16 amino acids. V dropped 0 bases and J dropped 4 bases, with 15 bases sitting between them.

The chain links TRBV5-1 to TRBJ2-1; 10 nucleotides align to TRBD1. The junction had 6 bases not matched to a gene; V was cut back by 1 base and J by 5 bases. The CDR3 sequence is 16 residues long. CDR1 and CDR2 from the germline V gene are SGHRS and YFSETQ. The CDR3, as DNA: TGCGCCAGCAGCTTGCCCCTGGGACAGGGGAACAATGAGCAGTTCTTC. Its protein is CASSLPLGQGNNEQFF.

V and J are TRBV2 and TRBJ1-2; 8 bases agree with TRBD1. CDR3 size: 14 residues. Germline trimming cut 4 bases from V and 6 bases from J; bases unmatched to any gene: 7. Germline lookup yields CDR1 SNHLY and CDR2 FYNNEI. CDR3 in amino acids: CASSVRDRNDGYTF. CDR3 nucleotide sequence: TGTGCCAGCAGTGTTCGGGACAGGAACGATGGCTACACCTTC.

The DNA for the CDR3 is TGCAGCGTTGATACCAACTACGAGCAGTACTTC. Its protein product is CSVDTNYEQYF. The gene calls are TRBV29-1 and TRBJ2-5; D gene uncertain. Gene TRBJ2-7 matches the end of the DNA better, so the J call may be wrong. CDR3 length: 11 amino acids. CDR1 is SQVTM, CDR2 ANQGSEA, per germline.

This clone was detected once. The chain couples TRBV6-1 to TRBJ1-5; tentatively, D is TRBD1 (6 bases). CDR3 length: 17 residues. Germline V gives CDR1 MNHNS, CDR2 SASEGT. V dropped 2 bases and J dropped 1 base, with 15 bases sitting between them. The CDR3 DNA reads as TGTGCCAGCAGTGAAAAACCCCTGGACAGAAGCAATCAGCCCCAGCATTTT. It encodes CASSEKPLDRSNQPQHF.

V gene TRBV29-1 combines with J gene TRBJ2-1, with D possibly being TRBD2 (6 bases). In germline, CDR1 is SQVTM, CDR2 ANQGSEA. V was pared by 0 bases and J by 0 bases, with 15 bases between. The CDR3 extends over 17 amino acids. As DNA, the CDR3 is TGCAGCGTTGAAGATCCGGGTGCGGGATACTCCTACAATGAGCAGTTCTTC. This encodes CSVEDPGAGYSYNEQFF.

This clone was detected only a few times. This chain uses TRBV28 with TRBJ1-1, with D tentatively TRBD1 (5 bases). Per the germline V gene, CDR1 is MDHEN and CDR2 is SYDVKM. This CDR3 region has 14 residues. V lost 5 bases and J 6 bases, leaving 16 bases between the germline ends. Here the CDR3 reads CASSPPESQAEAFF. CDR3 sequence (DNA): TGTGCCAGCAGTCCGCCGGAGTCACAGGCTGAAGCTTTCTTT. The full variable domain, its missing parts supplied by reference TRBV28 and TRBJ1-1, is DVKVTQSSRYLVKRTGEKVFLECVQDMDHENMFWYRQDPGLGLRLIYFSYDVKMKEKGDIPEGYSVSREKKERFSLILESASTNQTSMYLCASSPPESQAEAFFGQGTRLTVV.

This chain joins TRBV7-9 and TRBJ2-1, with 11 bases aligning to TRBD2. Trimming cost V 1 base and J 7 bases; bases outside gene matches: 9. CDR3 length: 17 amino acids. The germline V gene encodes CDR1 SEHNR and CDR2 FQNEAQ (reference sequence). CDR3 DNA: TGTGCCAGCAGCTTAGACCGGACTAGCGGGTCGCGTAATGAGCAGTTCTTC. This translates into CASSLDRTSGSRNEQFF.

The CDR3 loop reads CASSFPYRSHEQYF. In DNA form, the CDR3 reads TGTGCCAGCAGTTTCCCGTACCGGTCCCACGAGCAGTACTTC. The genes are TRBV28 and TRBJ2-7, with D unresolved. CDR1 and CDR2 from the germline V gene are MDHEN and SYDVKM. Trimming took 3 bases from V and 5 from J, leaving 14 bases between them. The CDR3 totals 14 residues.

This clone was detected only a few times. The gene calls are TRBV2 and TRBJ2-7; 12 nucleotides align to TRBD1. The CDR3 is 17 amino acids. Losses at the gene ends were 4 bases for V and 4 bases for J; bases not matched to a gene: 11. The germline V gene encodes CDR1 SNHLY and CDR2 FYNNEI. CDR3 protein: CASSGHGGTGGKYEQYF. CDR3 nucleotide sequence: TGTGCCAGCAGTGGTCACGGGGGGACAGGGGGCAAGTACGAGCAGTACTTC.

The V call is TRBV12-5, the J call TRBJ2-2; D possibly corresponds to TRBD1 (5 bases). The V gene's germline CDR1 is LGHNT and CDR2 FRNRAP. Trimming stripped 1 base from V and 0 bases from J, with 6 bases between. This CDR3 is built from 15 residues. This CDR3 reads CASGLGQPNTGELFF. In DNA form, the CDR3 reads TGTGCTAGTGGTTTGGGACAGCCGAACACCGGGGAGCTGTTTTTT.

This chain joins TRBV5-8 and TRBJ1-1; D remains ambiguous. In germline, CDR1 is SGHTS, CDR2 YDEGEE. Trimming pared 1 base from V and 1 base from J, leaving 5 bases between. This CDR3 contains 13 residues. The CDR3, as DNA: TGTGCCAGCAGCTTGTTAGCGAACACTGAAGCTTTCTTT. Translating it yields CASSLLANTEAFF.

The J gene is TRBJ2-5, the V gene TRBV28; no clear D. The CDR3 has 11 amino acids. Germline values: CDR1 MDHEN, CDR2 SYDVKM. V gave up 2 bases and J gave up 9 bases, with 7 bases separating them. CDR3 bases: TGTGCCAGCAGTTTAAGTCGGGCCCAGTACTTC. Its translation is CASSLSRAQYF. The whole variable domain, filled in from reference TRBV28 and TRBJ2-5, reads DVKVTQSSRYLVKRTGEKVFLECVQDMDHENMFWYRQDPGLGLRLIYFSYDVKMKEKGDIPEGYSVSREKKERFSLILESASTNQTSMYLCASSLSRAQYFGPGTRLLVL.

Turning to this clone: At one end the junction does not follow the germline gene, possibly because of a read error. This chain connects TRBV7-7 to TRBJ2-7; 7 bases match TRBD1. Per the germline V gene, CDR1 is SSHAT and CDR2 is FNYEAQ (reference sequence). CDR3 length: 13 residues. Written as DNA, the CDR3 is TGTGCTAGCAGCTTAAACGACAGGGCCGAGCAGTACTTC. Protein product: CASSLNDRAEQYF.

This clone came up once. The chain recombines TRBV18 with TRBJ2-7, with TRBD2 identical over 8 bases. CDR1 and CDR2 (germline): KGHSH, LQKENI. Trimming removed 5 bases from V and 0 bases from J; junction bases left unmatched: 6. This CDR3 has 15 residues. Written as DNA, the CDR3 is TGTGCCAGCTCATCACGACTAGCGTTCTCCTACGAGCAGTACTTC. Translating gives CASSSRLAFSYEQYF.

The CDR3 reads CASSFETGHYGELFF. CDR3 nucleotides: TGTGCCAGCAGTTTCGAGACAGGGCATTATGGGGAGCTGTTTTTT. The chain recombines TRBV6-6 with TRBJ2-2; 7 positions agree with TRBD1. The CDR3 sequence is 15 residues long. Germline-derived CDR1 and CDR2 are MNHNY and SVGAGI (reference sequence). The V gene end was trimmed by 4 bases and the J gene end by 8 bases; junction bases not matched to a gene: 10.

The V and J genes are TRBV6-5 and TRBJ2-5, with TRBD2 identical over 8 bases. The trim removed 2 bases at V and 2 bases at J, leaving 1 base unmatched. CDR1 MNHEY and CDR2 SVGAGI come from the germline V gene. The CDR3 is 14 amino acids. CDR3 loop: CASSYASGQETQYF. DNA for the CDR3: TGTGCCAGCAGTTACGCTAGCGGGCAAGAGACCCAGTACTTC.

The chain uses TRBV7-9 and TRBJ2-5, with 15 positions matching TRBD2. With 2 bases clipped from V and 1 base from J, the junction kept 8 bases outside the gene matches. The CDR3 loop spans 19 amino acids. Germline assignment: CDR1 SEHNR and CDR2 FQNEAQ (reference sequence). The DNA for the CDR3 is TGTGCCAGCAGCTTATCCGGACTAGCGGGAGGGCGAGGCCAAGAGACCCAGTACTTC. This gives the protein CASSLSGLAGGRGQETQYF. The full variable domain, its missing parts supplied by reference TRBV7-9 and TRBJ2-5, is DTGVSQNPRHKITKRGQNVTFRCDPISEHNRLYWYRQTLGQGPEFLTYFQNEAQLEKSRLLSDRFSAERPKGSFSTLEIQRTEQGDSAMYLCASSLSGLAGGRGQETQYFGPGTRLLVL.

V usage is TRBV7-3 and J usage is TRBJ2-7; 8 bases map to TRBD2. This CDR3 comprises 15 residues. The germline gives CDR1 SGHTA, CDR2 FQGTGA. The V segment lost 2 bases and the J segment 4 bases; nucleotides outside the gene matches: 7. CDR3 protein: CASSLGLAGDYEQYF. The CDR3 nucleotides read TGTGCCAGCAGCTTAGGGCTAGCGGGCGATTACGAGCAGTACTTC.

V and J are TRBV7-9 and TRBJ2-1; 14 bases are shared with TRBD2. The V gene end was trimmed by 5 bases and the J gene end by 8 bases; junction bases not matched to a gene: 5. CDR1 SEHNR and CDR2 FQNEAQ come from the germline V gene (reference sequence). CDR3 length: 15 amino acids. CDR3 in amino acids: CASSRGTSGSYEQFF. DNA for the CDR3: TGTGCCAGCAGCCGGGGGACTAGCGGGAGTTATGAGCAGTTCTTC.

The gene calls are TRBV2 and TRBJ2-2; TRBD1 is a possible D gene (5 bases). From germline, CDR1 is SNHLY and CDR2 FYNNEI. V lost 4 bases and J lost 1, with 10 bases in between. This CDR3 spans 15 amino acids. The CDR3 sequence: CASSARTGNTGELFF. In nucleotides, the CDR3 is TGTGCCAGCAGTGCACGAACAGGGAACACCGGGGAGCTGTTTTTT.

This clone was recorded once. The CDR3 nucleotides are TGTGCCAGCAGCTCCCGACAGGGGCGGAACACTGAAGCTTTCTTT. It is translated as CASSSRQGRNTEAFF. The genes are TRBV7-6 and TRBJ1-1; 8 nucleotides align to TRBD1. Germline CDR1 is SGHVS and CDR2 is FNYEAQ. Losses at the gene ends were 4 bases for V and 1 base for J; bases not matched to a gene: 5. This CDR3 contains 15 residues.

This clone has a handful of counts. The chain is built from TRBV30 and TRBJ1-1, with D uncertain. This CDR3 region has 13 residues. The germline V gene encodes CDR1 GTSNPN and CDR2 SVGIG (reference sequence). Trimming pared 4 bases from V and 1 base from J, leaving 10 bases between. The CDR3 coding sequence is TGTGCCTGGAATTGGGCGGGGAACACTGAAGCTTTCTTT. This gives the protein CAWNWAGNTEAFF.